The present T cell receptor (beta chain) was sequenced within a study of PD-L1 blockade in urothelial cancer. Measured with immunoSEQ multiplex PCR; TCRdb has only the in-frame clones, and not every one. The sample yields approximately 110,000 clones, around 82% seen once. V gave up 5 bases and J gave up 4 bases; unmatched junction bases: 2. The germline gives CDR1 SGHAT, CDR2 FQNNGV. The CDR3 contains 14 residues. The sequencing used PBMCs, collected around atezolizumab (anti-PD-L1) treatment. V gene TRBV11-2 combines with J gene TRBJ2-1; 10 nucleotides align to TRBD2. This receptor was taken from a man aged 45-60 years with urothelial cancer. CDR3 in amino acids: CASSALAGYNEQFF. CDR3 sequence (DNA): TGTGCCAGCAGCGCACTAGCGGGATACAATGAGCAGTTCTTC.